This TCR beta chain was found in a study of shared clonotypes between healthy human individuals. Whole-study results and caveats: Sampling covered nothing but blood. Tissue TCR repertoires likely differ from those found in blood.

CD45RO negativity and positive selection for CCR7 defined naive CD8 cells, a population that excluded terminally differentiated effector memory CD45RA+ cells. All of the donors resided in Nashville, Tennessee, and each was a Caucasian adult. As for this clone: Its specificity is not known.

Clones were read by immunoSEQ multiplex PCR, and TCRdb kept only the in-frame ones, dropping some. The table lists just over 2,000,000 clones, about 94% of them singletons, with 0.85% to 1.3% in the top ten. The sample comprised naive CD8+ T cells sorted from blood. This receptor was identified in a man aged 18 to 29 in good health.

The CDR3 here is CASSSLYGENTGELFF. The DNA of the CDR3 is TGTGCCAGCAGCTCCCTTTACGGGGAGAACACCGGGGAGCTGTTTTTT. This chain links TRBV5-4 with TRBJ2-2; D possibly corresponds to TRBD2 (5 bases). This CDR3 is 16 amino acids long. Germline values: CDR1 SGHNT, CDR2 YYREEE (reference sequence). Trimming removed 3 bases from V and 1 base from J, with 13 bases in between.